This TCR beta chain was observed in a study of identifying expanded T cells in peripheral blood. Repertoires were generated with immunoSEQ multiplex PCR, while TCRdb's copy carries only in-frame clones and drops some. The sample contains 65,000 to 95,000 clones, roughly 89% of which appear only once. Details on this clone: Its antigen remains unidentified.

No infections or other immune events were documented during collection. Study-wide results and caveats: Technical replicates showed around 1.2 changed clones; two weeks roughly 16; four weeks 19. Clone count variance between approximately two-week samples rose with total template count.

Losses at the gene ends were 4 bases for V and 5 bases for J; bases not matched to a gene: 4. Germline lookup yields CDR1 MNHNY and CDR2 SVGAGI (reference sequence). The CDR3 consists of 14 residues. The V call is TRBV6-6, the J call TRBJ1-4, with 7 bases that match TRBD1. The sequencing input was blood. This TCR derives from a person aged 18 to 75 in good health. CDR3 in amino acids: CASSSSDRNEKLFF. CDR3 DNA: TGTGCCAGCAGTTCATCGGACAGGAATGAAAAACTGTTTTTT.